These 27 T cell receptor beta chains came from one sample sequenced in a study of blood T cell repertoires in COVID-19. Repertoires were generated with immunoSEQ multiplex PCR, while TCRdb's copy carries only in-frame clones and drops some. This sample has 350,000 to 450,000 clones; roughly 90% occur once, and the top ten carry 7.1%. The sequenced sample consisted of peripheral blood. The receptors were sampled from a woman aged 55-70 years with COVID-19, enrolled during active disease.

The chain uses TRBV7-3 and TRBJ2-3, with 8 bases lining up with TRBD2. J lost 0 bases, V lost 7 bases, and 6 bases had no gene match. This CDR3 region has 15 residues. Germline CDR1 SGHTA, CDR2 FQGTGA. The CDR3 sequence: CASTQAGASTDTQYF. The DNA of the CDR3 is TGTGCCAGCACCCAAGCGGGGGCTAGCACAGATACGCAGTATTTT.

DNA of the CDR3: TGTGCCAGCAGCCCTCTCCTAGCTACTACGCAGTATTTT. It is translated as CASSPLLATTQYF. This sequence joins TRBV12-3 or TRBV12-4 and TRBJ2-3; possible D gene TRBD2, 5 bases. V was cut by 6 bases and J by 8 bases, with 15 bases left in between. The CDR3 runs 13 residues.

The chain uses TRBV19 and TRBJ2-5, with TRBD2 matching over 10 bases. Germline lookup yields CDR1 LNHDA and CDR2 SQIVND (reference sequence). V was pared by 5 bases and J by 2 bases, with 2 bases of the junction left unmatched. The CDR3 sequence is 14 residues long. The CDR3 is CASSVLAGQETQYF. The CDR3 DNA sequence: TGTGCCAGTAGTGTACTAGCGGGACAAGAGACCCAGTACTTC.

This clone was recorded a few times. The chain carries TRBV19 and TRBJ1-1; D is undetermined. V lost 0 bases and J 3 bases, leaving 5 bases between the germline ends. The CDR3 totals 13 residues. Germline V CDR1 and CDR2: LNHDA, SQIVND (reference sequence). Written as DNA, the CDR3 is TGTGCCAGTAGTATAGATTCTTACACTGAAGCTTTCTTT. Encoded protein: CASSIDSYTEAFF.

This clone was detected only once. The rearrangement uses TRBV5-6 and TRBJ2-1; D perhaps matches TRBD2 (5 bases). This CDR3 comprises 12 residues. The V gene lost 3 bases and the J gene lost 6 bases, with 7 bases spanning the gap. Germline V gives CDR1 SGHDT, CDR2 YYEEEE. DNA of the CDR3: TGTGCCAGCAGCTACGAGGGCAATGAGCAGTTCTTC. Amino acid sequence: CASSYEGNEQFF.

This chain links TRBV30 with TRBJ2-1; TRBD1 matches at 11 bases. Germline V gene data show CDR1 as GTSNPN and CDR2 as SVGIG (reference sequence). The CDR3 loop spans 13 amino acids. V was clipped by 7 bases and J by 7 bases; unmatched bases: 6. This CDR3 reads CASSRDRGNEQFF. The CDR3 nucleotides read TGTGCCTCGTCCCGGGACAGGGGGAATGAGCAGTTCTTC.

The V call is TRBV5-8, the J call TRBJ1-1, with 8 bases fitting TRBD1. Germline CDR1 and CDR2: SGHTS and YDEGEE. The CDR3 is made up of 14 amino acids. The junction had 7 bases not matched to a gene; V was cut back by 4 bases and J by 5 bases. CDR3 protein: CASSAGQGWTEAFF. CDR3 DNA sequence: TGTGCCAGCAGCGCAGGACAGGGTTGGACTGAAGCTTTCTTT.

The chain uses TRBV5-1 and TRBJ2-2, with TRBD2 matching 10 bases. V lost 2 bases, J lost 3 bases, and 10 bases stayed unmatched. Germline CDR1 and CDR2: SGHRS and YFSETQ. CDR3 length equals 18 residues. CDR3 coding DNA: TGCGCCAGCAGCTTTAAGCGGGGGGGCGATGTTGACACCGGGGAGCTGTTTTTT. Translated, it gives CASSFKRGGDVDTGELFF. Complete variable domain (other parts from reference TRBV5-1 and TRBJ2-2): KAGVTQTPRYLIKTRGQQVTLSCSPISGHRSVSWYQQTPGQGLQFLFEYFSETQRNKGNFPGRFSGRQFSNSRSEMNVSTLELGDSALYLCASSFKRGGDVDTGELFFGEGSRLTVL.

This clone has more than one count but fewer than ten. The gene calls are TRBV7-9 and TRBJ1-1; the D gene is possibly TRBD1 (6 bases). With 2 bases removed from V and 4 bases from J, the gap between germline ends came to 17 bases. This CDR3 comprises 16 residues. Germline CDR1 is SEHNR and CDR2 is FQNEAQ (reference sequence). The CDR3 protein is CASSLKPSGGPTEAFF. As DNA, the CDR3 is TGTGCCAGCAGCTTAAAACCCTCCGGGGGGCCCACTGAAGCTTTCTTT. The entire variable domain, with the rest obtained from reference TRBV7-9 and TRBJ1-1, is as follows: DTGVSQNPRHKITKRGQNVTFRCDPISEHNRLYWYRQTLGQGPEFLTYFQNEAQLEKSRLLSDRFSAERPKGSFSTLEIQRTEQGDSAMYLCASSLKPSGGPTEAFFGQGTRLTVV.

The V call is TRBV9, the J call TRBJ2-3; 12 nucleotides agree with TRBD2. CDR1 is SGDLS and CDR2 is YYNGEE in the germline V gene. The CDR3 runs 16 residues. The V segment lost 2 bases and the J segment 6 bases; nucleotides outside the gene matches: 7. The CDR3 loop reads CASSVASGGVRDTQYF. The CDR3 DNA is TGTGCCAGCAGCGTTGCTAGCGGGGGGGTAAGGGATACGCAGTATTTT.

V and J are TRBV4-1 and TRBJ1-6; TRBD1 is a possible D gene (5 bases). The CDR3 is made up of 14 amino acids. Trimming removed 4 bases at V and 7 bases at J, with 11 bases between. Germline-derived CDR1 and CDR2 are MGHRA and YSYEKL. The CDR3 reads CASSLGAGNSPLHF. The CDR3 DNA is TGCGCCAGCAGCCTTGGGGCAGGGAATTCACCCCTCCACTTT.

The chain links TRBV29-1 to TRBJ2-7; tentatively, D is TRBD1 (5 bases). CDR3 size: 14 residues. The germline CDR1 and CDR2 sequences are SQVTM and ANQGSEA. Trimming cost V 4 bases and J 3 bases, with 16 bases left between them. The CDR3 region is CSVVGGRANYEQYF. The DNA of the CDR3 is TGCAGCGTTGTAGGTGGCAGGGCTAACTACGAGCAGTACTTC.

The V call is TRBV7-2, the J call TRBJ2-3; 10 bases align to TRBD2. The CDR3 is 16 amino acids. CDR1 and CDR2 from the germline V gene are SGHTA and FQGNSA. Trimming cost V 4 bases and J 6 bases; bases outside gene matches: 10. CDR3 amino acids: CASSSLSGGELDTQYF. CDR3 in DNA: TGTGCCAGCAGCTCCCTCAGCGGGGGGGAATTGGATACGCAGTATTTT.

The J gene is TRBJ1-6, the V gene TRBV30; the D gene is possibly TRBD1 (6 bases). The germline gives CDR1 GTSNPN, CDR2 SVGIG (reference sequence). The CDR3 length is 13 residues. V dropped 8 bases and J dropped 13 bases, with 21 bases sitting between them. This CDR3 is CARGDNPTAPLHF. CDR3 nucleotides: TGTGCCCGGGGGGACAACCCAACGGCGCCCCTCCACTTT.

The V gene is TRBV19, the J gene TRBJ2-7; TRBD2 agrees at 10 bases. The V gene's germline CDR1 is LNHDA and CDR2 SQIVND (reference sequence). The V gene end was trimmed by 5 bases and the J gene end by 0 bases; junction bases not matched to a gene: 7. The CDR3 is 16 amino acids. CDR3: CASSSSGGSLSYEQYF. In DNA form, the CDR3 reads TGTGCCAGTAGTTCTAGCGGGGGTAGCCTCTCCTACGAGCAGTACTTC. The full variable domain, its missing parts supplied by reference TRBV19 and TRBJ2-7, is DGGITQSPKYLFRKEGQNVTLSCEQNLNHDAMYWYRQDPGQGLRLIYYSQIVNDFQKGDIAEGYSVSREKKESFPLTVTSAQKNPTAFYLCASSSSGGSLSYEQYFGPGTRLTVT.

Only one count was recorded for this clone. The chain employs TRBV5-6 and TRBJ1-2; the match to TRBD1 covers 7 bases. There are 16 residues in the CDR3. The germline gives CDR1 SGHDT, CDR2 YYEEEE. With 5 bases clipped from V and 4 bases from J, the junction kept 14 bases outside the gene matches. The chain's CDR3 is CASSSKRDRRLYGYTF. In DNA form, the CDR3 reads TGTGCCAGCAGTTCGAAACGGGACAGACGACTCTATGGCTACACCTTC.

This clone has a single count. In DNA, the CDR3 is TGCGCCAGCATAGGCCTAAGACAGCGAAACACTGAAGCTTTCTTT. It translates to CASIGLRQRNTEAFF. This chain joins TRBV10-2 and TRBJ1-1, with a weak D call TRBD1 (5 bases). In germline, CDR1 is WSHSY, CDR2 SAAADI. The CDR3 contains 15 residues. Trimming took off 7 bases at V and 2 bases at J, with 17 bases between the two ends.

The rearrangement joins TRBV6-5 to TRBJ2-4; D call uncertain. The ends were cut back, 4 bases at V and 2 bases at J, with 9 bases in the middle. CDR3 length: 14 residues. Germline CDR1 and CDR2: MNHEY and SVGAGI. CDR3 sequence (DNA): TGTGCCAGCAGTTCCCCGGTACCCAAAAACATTCAGTACTTC. This encodes CASSSPVPKNIQYF.

In this sample, this clone turned up once. The chain joins TRBV27 to TRBJ2-7; TRBD1 agrees at 10 bases. V was pared by 2 bases and J by 4 bases, with 8 bases of the junction left unmatched. The CDR3 length is 16 residues. The germline V gene has CDR1 MNHEY and CDR2 SMNVEV (reference sequence). CDR3 protein: CASSLLRGQGLYEQYF. The CDR3 DNA sequence: TGTGCCAGCAGTTTACTCCGGGGACAGGGGCTATACGAGCAGTACTTC.

The chain links TRBV5-4 to TRBJ1-1; 7 bases are a match to TRBD1. V trimming: 4 bases; J trimming: 3 bases; junction bases outside the gene matches: 12. CDR3 length: 16 amino acids. CDR1 SGHNT and CDR2 YYREEE come from the germline V gene (reference sequence). The CDR3 bases are TGTGCCAGCAGCGATACGAGACAGGGATGGGACACTGAAGCTTTCTTT. Encoded protein: CASSDTRQGWDTEAFF.

V gene TRBV2 combines with J gene TRBJ1-1; D remains unclear. Trimming took 3 bases from V and 10 from J, leaving 18 bases between them. The germline V gene encodes CDR1 SNHLY and CDR2 FYNNEI. This CDR3 contains 14 residues. For the CDR3, the DNA is TGTGCCAGCAGTGACGCACGCGCCCCCCAGGCAGCTTTCTTT. Protein sequence: CASSDARAPQAAFF.

This clone showed up just once. The chain employs TRBV5-1 and TRBJ2-5; D unresolved. Trimming stripped 4 bases from V and 0 bases from J, with 10 bases between. The CDR3 loop spans 14 amino acids. Germline CDR1 SGHRS, CDR2 YFSETQ. In nucleotides, the CDR3 is TGCGCCAGCAGCCCTGACACGAACCAAGAGACCCAGTACTTC. Its translation is CASSPDTNQETQYF.

DNA of the CDR3: TGTGCCAGCACCCAACGGACAGGCATCGGGGAGCTGTTTTTT. Protein: CASTQRTGIGELFF. The chain recombines TRBV7-2 with TRBJ2-2; the match to TRBD1 covers 7 bases. Germline trimming cut 7 bases from V and 7 bases from J; bases unmatched to any gene: 9. The CDR3 is made up of 14 amino acids. CDR1 and CDR2 (germline): SGHTA, FQGNSA.

The V gene is TRBV11-2, the J gene TRBJ1-5; D not resolved. Per the germline V gene, CDR1 is SGHAT and CDR2 is FQNNGV. This CDR3 has 14 amino acids. The germline V and J ends were trimmed by 5 bases and 5 bases, with 13 bases remaining between them. The CDR3 nucleotides read TGTGCCAGCAGCGCGGCCGGTCCCCATCAGCCCCAGCATTTT. This gives the protein CASSAAGPHQPQHF.

This clone was counted only a few times. The chain carries TRBV7-3 and TRBJ2-5, with TRBD2 matching 7 bases. The CDR3 contains 15 residues. V trimming: 3 bases; J trimming: 2 bases; junction bases outside the gene matches: 6. Germline-derived CDR1 and CDR2 are SGHTA and FQGTGA. CDR3 in DNA: TGTGCCAGCAGCTTCGATTCGGGGGGACAAGAGACCCAGTACTTC. Translation gives CASSFDSGGQETQYF.

This chain links TRBV9 with TRBJ2-3; 12 nucleotides agree with TRBD2. From germline, CDR1 is SGDLS and CDR2 YYNGEE. V lost 4 bases, J lost 5 bases, and 8 bases stayed unmatched. There are 16 residues in the CDR3. The CDR3 region has the DNA TGTGCCAGCAGCACCCCTAGCGGGGGGGCGGGAGATACGCAGTATTTT. As protein: CASSTPSGGAGDTQYF.

The V gene is TRBV5-1, the J gene TRBJ2-1; 10 bases match TRBD2. Germline V gives CDR1 SGHRS, CDR2 YFSETQ. The CDR3 is 15 residues long. The V and J ends lost 4 bases and 4 bases, in that order; junction bases with no gene match: 5. In DNA form, the CDR3 reads TGCGCCAGCAGCCTCCTAGCGGGGGATTACAATGAGCAGTTCTTC. It yields the protein CASSLLAGDYNEQFF. Combining the CDR3 with reference TRBV5-1 and TRBJ2-1 gives the whole variable domain KAGVTQTPRYLIKTRGQQVTLSCSPISGHRSVSWYQQTPGQGLQFLFEYFSETQRNKGNFPGRFSGRQFSNSRSEMNVSTLELGDSALYLCASSLLAGDYNEQFFGPGTRLTVL.